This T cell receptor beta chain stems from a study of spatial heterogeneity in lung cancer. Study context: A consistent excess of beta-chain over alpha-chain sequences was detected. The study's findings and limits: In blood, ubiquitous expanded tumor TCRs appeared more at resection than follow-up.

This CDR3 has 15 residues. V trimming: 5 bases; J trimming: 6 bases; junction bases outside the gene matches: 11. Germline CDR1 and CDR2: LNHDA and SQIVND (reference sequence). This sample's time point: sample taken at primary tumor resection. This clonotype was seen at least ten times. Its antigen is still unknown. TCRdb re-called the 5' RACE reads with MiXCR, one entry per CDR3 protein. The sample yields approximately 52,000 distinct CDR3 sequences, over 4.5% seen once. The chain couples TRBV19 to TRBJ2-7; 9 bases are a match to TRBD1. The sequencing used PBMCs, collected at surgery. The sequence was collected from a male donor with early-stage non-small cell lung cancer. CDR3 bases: TGTGCCAGTAGTGCCGGACAGGGGATTCCCGGCGAGCAGTACTTC. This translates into CASSAGQGIPGEQYF.